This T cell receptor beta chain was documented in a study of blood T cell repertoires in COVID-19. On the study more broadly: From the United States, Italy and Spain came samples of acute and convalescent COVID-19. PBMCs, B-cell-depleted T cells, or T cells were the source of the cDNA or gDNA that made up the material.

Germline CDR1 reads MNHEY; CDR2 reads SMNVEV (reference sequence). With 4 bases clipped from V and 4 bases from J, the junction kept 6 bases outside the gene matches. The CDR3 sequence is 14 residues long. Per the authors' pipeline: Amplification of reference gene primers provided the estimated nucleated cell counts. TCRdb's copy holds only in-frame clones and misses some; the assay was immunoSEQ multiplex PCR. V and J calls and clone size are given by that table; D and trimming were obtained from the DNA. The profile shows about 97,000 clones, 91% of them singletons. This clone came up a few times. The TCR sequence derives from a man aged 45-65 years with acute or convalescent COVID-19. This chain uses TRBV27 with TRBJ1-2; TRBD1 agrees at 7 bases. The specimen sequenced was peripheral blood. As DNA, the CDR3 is TGTGCCAGCAGTTGGGCAGGGGGTACCTATGGCTACACCTTC. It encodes CASSWAGGTYGYTF.